What follows are 11 T cell receptor beta chains derived from one specimen sequenced in a study of blood T cell repertoires in COVID-19. This table comes from immunoSEQ multiplex PCR, and its TCRdb copy is limited to in-frame clones, with some not included. The sample consists of about 11,000 clones, 80% to 90% of them appearing once. Sequencing was done on a sample of peripheral blood. The receptors derive from a human donor in a cohort sampled during active COVID-19.

The chain has TRBV30 and TRBJ1-1; maybe TRBD1 (5 bases). Germline V gene lookup returns CDR1 GTSNPN and CDR2 SVGIG (reference sequence). The CDR3 sequence is 12 residues long. The V and J ends lost 4 bases and 8 bases respectively, with 14 bases between them. The CDR3 DNA is TGTGCCTGGAACCCGACAGAAGGGGAAGCTTTCTTT. It translates to CAWNPTEGEAFF.

In its sample, this clone ranks as medium-sized (0.01 to 0.1%). CDR3 bases: TGTGCCAGCAGCCATGAATACCCAGGGGTTGCGACAGATACGCAGTATTTT. This encodes CASSHEYPGVATDTQYF. This chain uses TRBV4-2 with TRBJ2-3; weak D call: TRBD1 (6 bases). The germline CDR1 and CDR2 sequences are LGHNA and YNFKEQ. Trimming took off 3 bases at V and 3 bases at J, with 19 bases between the two ends. There are 17 residues in the CDR3.

This sequence joins TRBV5-6 and TRBJ2-1; TRBD2 is a possible D gene (6 bases). The CDR3 is 15 amino acids. Trimming shortened V by 0 bases and J by 5 bases, and 12 bases separated the two germline ends. The germline gives CDR1 SGHDT, CDR2 YYEEEE. For the CDR3, the DNA is TGTGCCAGCAGCTTGGTCAGCGGGTACCACAATGAGCAGTTCTTC. This encodes CASSLVSGYHNEQFF.

V and J are TRBV10-2 and TRBJ2-4, with 9 bases that match TRBD2. Trimming at V came to 7 bases and at J to 0 bases, leaving 4 bases not matched to a gene. The length of the CDR3 is 15 residues. Germline CDR1 WSHSY, CDR2 SAAADI. The CDR3 loop reads CASNQAGGAKNIQYF. CDR3 nucleotides: TGCGCCAGCAACCAAGCGGGAGGAGCCAAAAACATTCAGTACTTC.

CDR3 DNA sequence: TGCAGTGCTAGTGGTCAAGTGAGAGGGACTAGCGGGAGGGCCCTGCCCCCCTACGAGCAGTACTTC. The encoded protein is CSASGQVRGTSGRALPPYEQYF. This chain joins TRBV20-1 and TRBJ2-7; 16 bases line up with TRBD2. CDR3 length: 22 residues. Trimming removed 3 bases from V and 2 bases from J; junction bases left unmatched: 22. Germline V gene lookup returns CDR1 DFQATT and CDR2 SNEGSKA (reference sequence).

The chain uses TRBV29-1 and TRBJ2-7, with 9 bases matching TRBD2. Germline V gene data show CDR1 as SQVTM and CDR2 as ANQGSEA. Trimming removed 3 bases from V and 6 bases from J; junction bases left unmatched: 3. The CDR3 is 12 amino acids. Here the CDR3 reads CSVDAGGGEQYF. The CDR3 nucleotides are TGCAGCGTTGACGCGGGGGGGGGCGAGCAGTACTTC.

The rearrangement joins TRBV6-5 to TRBJ2-7; D possibly corresponds to TRBD1 (5 bases). The CDR3 contains 15 residues. Germline CDR1 is MNHEY and CDR2 is SVGAGI. The V gene lost 0 bases and the J gene lost 3 bases, with 12 bases spanning the gap. The CDR3 DNA is TGTGCCAGCAGTTACTCCCCAGGGAATCTCTACGAGCAGTACTTC. Its translation: CASSYSPGNLYEQYF.

The chain employs TRBV6-5 and TRBJ2-7, with 7 bases lining up with TRBD1. This CDR3 is 14 amino acids long. J was trimmed by 2 bases and V by 6 bases; bases with no gene match: 7. Germline V gene data show CDR1 as MNHEY and CDR2 as SVGAGI. CDR3 DNA sequence: TGTGCCAGCAGAACAGGGGAAGGCCCCTACGAGCAGTACTTC. It specifies CASRTGEGPYEQYF.

The chain recombines TRBV27 with TRBJ2-7; 10 bases are a match to TRBD1. The CDR3 covers 13 residues. CDR1 is MNHEY, CDR2 SMNVEV, per germline (reference sequence). J lost 9 bases, V lost 3 bases, and 5 bases had no gene match. The CDR3 spells CASSFGDRGRQYF. The CDR3 nucleotides are TGTGCCAGCAGTTTCGGGGACAGGGGAAGGCAGTACTTC.

Written as DNA, the CDR3 is TGTGCCAGCAGAGGACTAGCGGTCGGCGAGCAGTACTTC. Translated: CASRGLAVGEQYF. The chain employs TRBV27 and TRBJ2-7; 10 bases line up with TRBD2. The CDR3 totals 13 residues. Trimming cost V 6 bases and J 6 bases; bases outside gene matches: 5. Germline V gene lookup returns CDR1 MNHEY and CDR2 SMNVEV (reference sequence).

The table lists this clone with a count of one. The V and J genes are TRBV11-2 and TRBJ1-4; 8 positions agree with TRBD1. The junction had 11 bases not matched to a gene; V was cut back by 5 bases and J by 3 bases. CDR1 is SGHAT, CDR2 FQNNGV, per germline. The CDR3 has 17 residues. This CDR3 is CASSLTGGGLANEKLFF. For the CDR3, the DNA is TGTGCCAGCAGCCTTACAGGGGGTGGTTTGGCTAATGAAAAACTGTTTTTT.